Listed here are 10 T cell receptor beta chains from one sample, sequenced in a study of ipilimumab plus nivolumab after autologous stem cell transplantation. Produced via immunoSEQ multiplex PCR; TCRdb's table is partial and in-frame only. This sample has tens of thousands of clones, with nearly 95% found just once. The sequencing here drew on PBMCs, taken in a trial of ipilimumab plus nivolumab as post-transplant consolidation. The receptors come from a male donor with multiple myeloma.

The chain joins TRBV4-1 to TRBJ2-3; TRBD1 agrees at 7 bases. V trimming: 2 bases; J trimming: 0 bases; junction bases outside the gene matches: 14. Germline V gene data show CDR1 as MGHRA and CDR2 as YSYEKL. The CDR3 runs 19 residues. The CDR3 sequence: CASSQWLDRRRLSTDTQYF. The CDR3 nucleotides read TGCGCCAGCAGCCAATGGCTGGACAGGAGGAGGCTAAGCACAGATACGCAGTATTTT.

The chain uses TRBV29-1 and TRBJ2-7; perhaps D is TRBD1 or TRBD2 (5 bases each). Trimming cost V 7 bases and J 6 bases, with 16 bases left between them. This CDR3 has 12 residues. Germline lookup yields CDR1 SQVTM and CDR2 ANQGSEA. CDR3 in DNA: TGCAGCGCCAAGGGACGGACCTTCGAGCAGTACTTC. It yields the protein CSAKGRTFEQYF.

CDR3 protein: CASRRTSSRTDTQYF. For the CDR3, the DNA is TGTGCCAGCAGGCGGACTAGCTCCCGCACAGATACGCAGTATTTT. The chain couples TRBV27 to TRBJ2-3; 8 nucleotides agree with TRBD2. The CDR3 runs 15 residues. Germline V gene lookup returns CDR1 MNHEY and CDR2 SMNVEV (reference sequence). J was trimmed by 1 base and V by 6 bases; bases with no gene match: 6.

This clone has a handful of counts. CDR3 nucleotide sequence: TGTGCCAGCCAACCGAGCTCCTACAATGAGCAGTTCTTC. Its protein is CASQPSSYNEQFF. This chain connects TRBV7-6 to TRBJ2-1, with D unclear. Per the germline V gene, CDR1 is SGHVS and CDR2 is FNYEAQ. V dropped 8 bases and J dropped 0 bases, with 8 bases sitting between them. The CDR3 extends over 13 amino acids.

The genes are TRBV7-8 and TRBJ2-3, with D perhaps given as TRBD1 or TRBD2 (6 bases each). V lost 4 bases and J 6 bases, leaving 20 bases between the germline ends. CDR1 SGHVS and CDR2 FQNEAQ come from the germline V gene. The CDR3 runs to 16 residues. CDR3 sequence: CASSSPGRGHGDTQYF. The CDR3 nucleotides are TGTGCCAGCAGCTCACCAGGGCGGGGACACGGGGATACGCAGTATTTT.

V usage is TRBV6-1 and J usage is TRBJ1-2; 7 nucleotides match TRBD1. The V gene's germline CDR1 is MNHNS and CDR2 SASEGT. This CDR3 has 14 amino acids. Unmatched junction bases numbered 12, after V lost 10 bases and J lost 4 bases. CDR3 sequence (DNA): TGTGCCACTCCCGGGACAGAAAAACTCTATGGCTACACCTTC. It specifies CATPGTEKLYGYTF.

The table lists this clone with a count of one. The V call is TRBV13, the J call TRBJ2-5, with 7 positions matching TRBD1. Germline CDR1 is PRHDT and CDR2 is FYEKMQ (reference sequence). The length of the CDR3 is 15 residues. Trimming cost V 5 bases and J 2 bases; bases outside gene matches: 8. The CDR3: CASSPTGVSQETQYF. The DNA of the CDR3 is TGTGCCAGCAGCCCAACAGGGGTGAGTCAAGAGACCCAGTACTTC.

The chain employs TRBV15 and TRBJ2-2; D possibly corresponds to TRBD2 (6 bases). The germline gives CDR1 LNHNV, CDR2 YYDKDF (reference sequence). This CDR3 comprises 16 residues. V was cut by 1 base and J by 6 bases, with 15 bases left in between. The CDR3 DNA follows: TGTGCCACCAGCAGAGGGCATAGACTAGTTCCCGGGGAGCTGTTTTTT. The encoded protein is CATSRGHRLVPGELFF.

This chain joins TRBV9 and TRBJ2-3; no clear D gene. CDR3 length: 16 amino acids. V gave up 3 bases and J gave up 2 bases, with 16 bases separating them. Germline V gene data show CDR1 as SGDLS and CDR2 as YYNGEE. The DNA for the CDR3 is TGTGCCAGCAGCGCCCCCGGCCCCTTAGCCACAGATACGCAGTATTTT. Residues: CASSAPGPLATDTQYF.

The chain has TRBV30 and TRBJ2-5, with D perhaps matching TRBD2 (5 bases). This CDR3 comprises 13 residues. Germline-derived CDR1 and CDR2 are GTSNPN and SVGIG (reference sequence). The germline V and J ends were trimmed by 5 bases and 5 bases, with 15 bases remaining between them. This CDR3 reads CAWSTRVRETQYF. CDR3 sequence (DNA): TGTGCCTGGTCGACGCGGGTCAGGGAGACCCAGTACTTC.